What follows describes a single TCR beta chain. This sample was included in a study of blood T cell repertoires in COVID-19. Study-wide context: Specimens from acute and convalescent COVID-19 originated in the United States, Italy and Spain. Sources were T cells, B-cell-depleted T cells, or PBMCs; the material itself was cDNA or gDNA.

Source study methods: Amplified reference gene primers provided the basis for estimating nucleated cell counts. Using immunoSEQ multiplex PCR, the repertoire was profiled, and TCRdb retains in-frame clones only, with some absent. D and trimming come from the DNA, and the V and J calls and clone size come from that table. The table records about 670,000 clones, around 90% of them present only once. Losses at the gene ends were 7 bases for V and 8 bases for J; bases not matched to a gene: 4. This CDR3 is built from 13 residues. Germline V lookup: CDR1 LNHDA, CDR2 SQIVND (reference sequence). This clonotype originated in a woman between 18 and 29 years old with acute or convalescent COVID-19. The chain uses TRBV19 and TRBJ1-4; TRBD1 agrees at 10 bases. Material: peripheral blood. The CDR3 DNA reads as TGTGCCAGTAAGGACAGGGGGAGAGAAAAACTGTTTTTT. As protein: CASKDRGREKLFF.